These 18 T cell receptor beta chains were sequenced from one sample in a study of OX40 agonist ivuxolimab in advanced cancers. Data came from immunoSEQ multiplex PCR; TCRdb stores just in-frame clones and leaves some out. Here the sample spans 46,000 or so clones, 75% to 80% being singletons. The specimen was CD4+ or CD8+ T cells sorted from blood, collected in a trial of the OX40 agonist ivuxolimab. Every receptor here comes from an adult with an advanced solid tumor such as melanoma, head and neck, liver or kidney cancer.

The chain combines TRBV6-5 with TRBJ1-6; D is undetermined. CDR3 length: 13 amino acids. The germline V gene encodes CDR1 MNHEY and CDR2 SVGAGI. V lost 2 bases to trimming and J lost 7 bases, with 6 bases between them. The CDR3 DNA follows: TGTGCCAGCAGTTACGATTGGAATTCACCCCTCCACTTT. Its translation is CASSYDWNSPLHF.

V gene TRBV5-1 combines with J gene TRBJ2-7; D tentatively fits TRBD1 or TRBD2 (5 bases each). V shed 0 bases and J shed 5 bases, with 6 bases lying between them. Germline V gene data show CDR1 as SGHRS and CDR2 as YFSETQ. The CDR3 is 12 amino acids. DNA of the CDR3: TGCGCCAGCAGCTTGGAGGGACACGAGCAGTACTTC. It is translated as CASSLEGHEQYF. Using reference TRBV5-1 and TRBJ2-7 for the parts outside the CDR3, the full variable domain is KAGVTQTPRYLIKTRGQQVTLSCSPISGHRSVSWYQQTPGQGLQFLFEYFSETQRNKGNFPGRFSGRQFSNSRSEMNVSTLELGDSALYLCASSLEGHEQYFGPGTRLTVT.

V is TRBV27 and J is TRBJ2-3; no reliable D call. The V gene lost 6 bases and the J gene lost 0 bases, with 10 bases spanning the gap. In germline, CDR1 is MNHEY, CDR2 SMNVEV (reference sequence). This CDR3 spans 14 amino acids. This chain's CDR3 is CASRSTSSTDTQYF. In nucleotides, the CDR3 is TGTGCCAGCAGGAGTACCTCTAGCACAGATACGCAGTATTTT.

The rearrangement uses TRBV19 and TRBJ1-2, with D maybe TRBD1 (6 bases). V lost 5 bases to trimming and J lost 1 base, with 11 bases between them. Germline loops: CDR1 LNHDA, CDR2 SQIVND (reference sequence). The CDR3 is made up of 14 amino acids. The CDR3 is CASSLPGVNYGYTF. In DNA form, the CDR3 reads TGTGCCAGTAGTTTACCAGGGGTTAACTATGGCTACACCTTC.

The chain links TRBV6-6 to TRBJ2-5; D not certain. Trimming took off 1 base at V and 2 bases at J, with 8 bases between the two ends. The CDR3 has 14 amino acids. Germline CDR1 is MNHNY and CDR2 is SVGAGI (reference sequence). The CDR3 nucleotides read TGTGCCAGCAGTTACTACAGACTTCAAGAGACCCAGTACTTC. Translation: CASSYYRLQETQYF.

The chain joins TRBV28 to TRBJ1-2; 7 positions match TRBD1. In germline, CDR1 is MDHEN, CDR2 SYDVKM. The CDR3 consists of 15 residues. V was pared by 6 bases and J by 4 bases, with 11 bases of the junction left unmatched. The CDR3 loop reads CASRPQKGARYGYTF. In nucleotides, the CDR3 is TGTGCCAGCAGACCGCAAAAGGGGGCCCGCTATGGCTACACCTTC.

The chain combines TRBV6-1 with TRBJ2-5; 7 nucleotides line up with TRBD2. Germline CDR1 and CDR2: MNHNS and SASEGT. The V and J ends lost 4 bases and 5 bases, in that order; junction bases with no gene match: 7. The CDR3 has 14 residues. CDR3 amino acids: CASSVLSRGETQYF. The CDR3 coding sequence is TGTGCCAGCAGTGTGCTATCGCGGGGGGAGACCCAGTACTTC.

The chain has TRBV28 and TRBJ2-4; maybe TRBD1 (6 bases). V was clipped by 3 bases and J by 0 bases, with 15 bases between them. This CDR3 is 17 amino acids long. CDR1 and CDR2 from the germline V gene are MDHEN and SYDVKM. CDR3 sequence: CASSLSQGPLAKNIQYF. CDR3 DNA: TGTGCCAGCAGTTTGTCTCAGGGGCCGCTAGCCAAAAACATTCAGTACTTC.

The chain uses TRBV20-1 and TRBJ1-2; D ambiguous. The CDR3 sequence is 11 residues long. Germline assignment: CDR1 DFQATT and CDR2 SNEGSKA (reference sequence). Between the trimmed V and J ends, which lost 0 bases and 7 bases, there was a span of 6 bases. In DNA, the CDR3 is TGCAGTGCTAGAGACCCAGTTGGCTACACCTTC. As protein: CSARDPVGYTF.

This rearrangement joins TRBV6-1 to TRBJ2-1; 11 bases map to TRBD2. Per the germline V gene, CDR1 is MNHNS and CDR2 is SASEGT. V lost 5 bases, J lost 7 bases, and 7 bases stayed unmatched. The CDR3 runs 15 residues. The CDR3 nucleotides are TGTGCCAGCAGTACACTGGGACTAGCGGCAAATGAGCAGTTCTTC. It encodes CASSTLGLAANEQFF.

The CDR3, as DNA: TGTGCCAGCAGTGAAGCGACGGACACTTTGAACACTGAAGCTTTCTTT. It codes for CASSEATDTLNTEAFF. The chain combines TRBV6-1 with TRBJ1-1; possibly TRBD1 for D (5 bases). The length of the CDR3 is 16 residues. Germline V gene data show CDR1 as MNHNS and CDR2 as SASEGT. V shed 0 bases and J shed 0 bases, with 11 bases lying between them.

This CDR3 is CASSISSAWGYTF. CDR3 bases: TGTGCCAGTAGTATATCCTCAGCCTGGGGCTACACCTTC. V gene TRBV19 combines with J gene TRBJ1-2, with D uncertain. The CDR3 contains 13 residues. Per germline, CDR1 LNHDA and CDR2 SQIVND (reference sequence). The V and J ends lost 2 bases and 8 bases respectively, with 12 bases between them.

The V and J genes are TRBV7-2 and TRBJ2-5; TRBD2 matches at 14 bases. This CDR3 is 16 amino acids long. The V and J ends lost 6 bases and 4 bases, in that order; junction bases with no gene match: 7. The V gene's germline CDR1 is SGHTA and CDR2 FQGNSA. The CDR3 nucleotides read TGTGCCAGCAGACTGACTAGCGGGAGGGCCCGAGAGACCCAGTACTTC. It is translated as CASRLTSGRARETQYF.

This chain uses TRBV6-5 with TRBJ2-1; possibly TRBD1 for D (6 bases). This CDR3 is built from 15 residues. The V gene's germline CDR1 is MNHEY and CDR2 SVGAGI. V dropped 5 bases and J dropped 3 bases, with 14 bases sitting between them. The CDR3 nucleotides read TGTGCCAGCAGTAACACAGGGTTCAGCTACAATGAGCAGTTCTTC. Amino acids: CASSNTGFSYNEQFF.

V usage is TRBV10-1 and J usage is TRBJ1-1; perhaps TRBD1 as D (5 bases). Germline V gene lookup returns CDR1 WNHNN and CDR2 SYGVQD (reference sequence). Trimming took 3 bases from V and 1 from J, leaving 12 bases between them. This CDR3 comprises 15 residues. This CDR3 reads CASSDTGTGNTEAFF. The CDR3 DNA is TGCGCCAGCAGTGATACCGGGACTGGGAACACTGAAGCTTTCTTT.

The J gene is TRBJ2-7, the V gene TRBV15; D may be TRBD2 (6 bases). This CDR3 is 13 amino acids long. Between the trimmed V and J ends, which lost 6 bases and 0 bases, there was a span of 9 bases. CDR1 and CDR2 (germline): LNHNV, YYDKDF (reference sequence). CDR3 protein: CATRAGSSYEQYF. CDR3 DNA sequence: TGTGCCACCAGGGCGGGAAGCTCCTACGAGCAGTACTTC.

This clone has just one count. The chain joins TRBV25-1 to TRBJ1-2; no definite D call. The CDR3 consists of 12 residues. Trimming shortened V by 1 base and J by 7 bases, and 7 bases separated the two germline ends. CDR1 is MGHDK and CDR2 is SYGVNS in the germline V gene. The CDR3 protein is CASSESWAGYTF. In nucleotides, the CDR3 is TGTGCCAGCAGTGAATCCTGGGCTGGCTACACCTTC.

The count of this clone is one. This sequence joins TRBV2 and TRBJ1-1; D is possibly TRBD1 (5 bases). Looked up from germline, CDR1 is SNHLY and CDR2 is FYNNEI. The CDR3 loop spans 13 amino acids. The ends were cut back, 2 bases at V and 4 bases at J, with 8 bases in the middle. The CDR3 DNA follows: TGTGCCAGCAGTGAACAAGGGGCCACTGAAGCTTTCTTT. It is translated as CASSEQGATEAFF.